This T cell receptor beta chain was identified in a study of post-analysis software for immune sequencing data. Across the whole study: Some patients lacked subtype; others had relapsing-remitting, secondary progressive or progressive-relapsing disease.

Study conclusions and caveats: Those samples that were prepared in the same batch co-clustered strongly by F measure. There was significantly lower normalized Chao1 diversity in multiple sclerosis patients than in controls. In patients, TRBV5-6, TRBV5-1 and TRBV20-1 belonged to roughly five TRBV segments found more frequently than in controls.

V lost 0 bases and J lost 11; bases outside the gene matches: 7. Germline V CDR1 and CDR2: SGDLS, YYNGEE. The CDR3 is 13 residues long. Included in the TCR beta cDNA libraries were unique molecular identifiers. The authors obtained some 500,000 cDNA molecules from approximately 1 to 10 million T cells. TCRdb re-analysed the PCR reads in MiXCR, keeping a single row per CDR3 protein. This table has hundreds of thousands of distinct CDR3 sequences, under 70% appearing once. Comments on this clonotype: Its antigen is unknown.

The source of this sequence is a girl aged 5 to 17 with multiple sclerosis. V and J are TRBV9 and TRBJ2-5, with 7 bases that match TRBD2. Sequencing used blood. CDR3 sequence (DNA): TGTGCCAGCAGCGTAGAGGGAAGCGGGGAGCAGTACTTC. Its translation: CASSVEGSGEQYF.